This is a list of T cell receptor beta chains from one sample in a study of shared clonotypes between healthy human individuals. TCRdb's copy holds only in-frame clones and misses some; the assay was immunoSEQ multiplex PCR. This table holds approximately 320,000 clones, 74% found once. Specimen: memory CD4+ T cells sorted from blood. These receptors came from a man aged 25 to 40 in good health. Each CDR3 is given with its conserved first and last residue. Each record gives: D gene, J gene, V gene, clone size, CDR3 protein, CDR3 DNA. D genes are given only for firm matches. Clone sizes are given selectively: once, few, many, or a class where the clone is expanded.

>-|TRBJ1-1|TRBV30|-
CAWSVYDRFSPEAFF
TGTGCCTGGAGTGTGTATGACAGGTTCTCGCCTGAAGCTTTCTTT
>TRBD2|TRBJ2-1|TRBV5-1|-
CASSLGEGLNEQFF
TGCGCCAGCAGCTTGGGGGAGGGGCTCAATGAGCAGTTCTTC
>TRBD2|TRBJ2-7|TRBV10-2|-
CATNPGLAGSSSYEQYF
TGCGCCACGAATCCGGGACTAGCGGGTAGTAGCTCCTACGAGCAGTACTTC
>-|TRBJ1-2|TRBV28|-
CASSLSYGYTF
TGTGCCAGCAGTTTATCGTATGGCTACACCTTC
>-|TRBJ2-2|TRBV7-2|once
CASSVKGPTGELFF
TGTGCCAGCAGCGTCAAGGGGCCGACCGGGGAGCTGTTTTTT
>-|TRBJ2-5|TRBV28|-
CASSLPLVMETQYF
TGTGCCAGCAGTTTACCTCTAGTGATGGAGACCCAGTACTTC
>TRBD1|TRBJ2-2|TRBV11-3|-
CASRRTGNTGELFF
TGTGCCAGCCGAAGGACAGGGAACACCGGGGAGCTGTTTTTT
>-|TRBJ1-1|TRBV30|-
CAWSSFGGTEAFF
TGTGCCTGGAGTTCATTCGGTGGGACTGAAGCTTTCTTT
>-|TRBJ2-7|TRBV11-2|few
CASSLRRGGGSSYEQYF
TGTGCCAGCAGCTTAAGACGGGGAGGGGGAAGCTCCTACGAGCAGTACTTC
>-|TRBJ2-1|TRBV10-1|once
CASSESFAGPYNEQFF
TGCGCCAGCAGTGAATCGTTTGCGGGACCCTACAATGAGCAGTTCTTC
>-|TRBJ2-2|TRBV5-6|-
CVSSPLDAHMLEGELFF
TGTGTCAGCAGCCCCCTGGATGCCCATATGCTAGAGGGGGAGCTGTTTTTT
>-|TRBJ2-2|TRBV25-1|-
CASSDPQAGGTGELFF
TGTGCCAGCAGTGACCCACAAGCGGGTGGCACCGGGGAGCTGTTTTTT
>-|TRBJ1-2|TRBV30|few
CASRGEGKGYGYTF
TGTGCCTCGAGGGGAGAGGGGAAAGGCTATGGCTACACCTTC
>-|TRBJ2-7|TRBV27|large
CASSFFPPIGQTYEQYF
TGTGCCAGCAGTTTTTTCCCCCCTATCGGACAGACCTACGAGCAGTACTTC
>-|TRBJ1-4|TRBV15|few
CATKKGKTNEKLFF
TGTGCCACCAAGAAAGGGAAAACTAATGAAAAACTGTTTTTT
>TRBD1|TRBJ1-1|TRBV7-3|many
CASSSPVDRAGGQNTEAFF
TGTGCCAGCAGCTCACCCGTCGACAGGGCCGGTGGACAGAACACTGAAGCTTTCTTT
>TRBD2|TRBJ2-3|TRBV29-1|-
CSVGGGEPDTQYF
TGCAGCGTTGGGGGAGGGGAACCAGATACGCAGTATTTT
>-|TRBJ2-7|TRBV19|-
CASSPGPSSYEQYF
TGTGCCAGTAGTCCGGGTCCAAGCTCCTACGAGCAGTACTTC
>-|TRBJ2-7|TRBV6-5|-
CASSTRLRYEQYF
TGTGCCAGCAGTACTCGACTCCGCTACGAGCAGTACTTC
>-|TRBJ2-2|TRBV7-2|-
CASKLLGASGELFF
TGTGCCAGCAAACTCCTGGGGGCGTCCGGGGAGCTGTTTTTT